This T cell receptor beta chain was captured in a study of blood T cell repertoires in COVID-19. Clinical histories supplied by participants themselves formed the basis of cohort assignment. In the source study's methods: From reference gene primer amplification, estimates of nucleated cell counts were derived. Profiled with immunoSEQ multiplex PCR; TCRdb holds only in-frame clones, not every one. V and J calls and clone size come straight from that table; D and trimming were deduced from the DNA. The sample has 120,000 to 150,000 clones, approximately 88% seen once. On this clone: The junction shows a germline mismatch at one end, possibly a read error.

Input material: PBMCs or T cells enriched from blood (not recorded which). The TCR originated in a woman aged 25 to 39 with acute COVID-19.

This CDR3 reads CASSPLSGRVSGELLF. The CDR3 DNA sequence: TGTGCCAGCAGTCCACTTAGCGGGAGGGTAAGCGGGGAGCTGCTTTTT. V is TRBV6-2 or TRBV6-3 and J is TRBJ2-2, with 11 bases matching TRBD2. The germline gives CDR1 MNHEY, CDR2 SVGEGT. CDR3 length: 16 amino acids.